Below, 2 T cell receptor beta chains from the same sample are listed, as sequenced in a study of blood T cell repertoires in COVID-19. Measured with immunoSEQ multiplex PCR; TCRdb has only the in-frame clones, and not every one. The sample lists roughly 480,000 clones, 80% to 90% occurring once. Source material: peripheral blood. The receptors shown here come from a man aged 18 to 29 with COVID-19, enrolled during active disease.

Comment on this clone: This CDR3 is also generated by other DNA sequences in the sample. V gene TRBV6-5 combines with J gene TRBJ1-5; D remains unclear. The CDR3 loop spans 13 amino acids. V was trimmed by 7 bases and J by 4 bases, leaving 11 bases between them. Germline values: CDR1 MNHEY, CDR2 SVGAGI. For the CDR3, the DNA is TGTGCCAGCATGAGAAGAGGGAATCAGCCCCAGCATTTT. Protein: CASMRRGNQPQHF.

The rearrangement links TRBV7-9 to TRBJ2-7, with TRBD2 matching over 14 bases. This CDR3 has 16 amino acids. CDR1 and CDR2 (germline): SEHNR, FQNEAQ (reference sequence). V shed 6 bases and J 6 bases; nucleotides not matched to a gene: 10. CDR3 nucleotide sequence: TGTGCCAGCAGTCCGACTAGCGGGAGGGCCTTTCGCGAGCAGTACTTC. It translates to CASSPTSGRAFREQYF.